This T cell receptor (beta chain) was identified during a study of T cell repertoires in cytomegalovirus infection (dated by TCRdb to between 2018 and 2021). As for the study more broadly: Recently identified HLA-C-restricted CMV epitopes, whose presentation resists viral immunomodulation, were targeted by peptide stimulations together with well-studied HLA-B-restricted epitopes. Because public TCR beta signatures pointed to carriage of CMV infection together with the matching HLA type, the HLA type of each donor mattered for the analysis. Overall study results and their limits: Carriers of CMV infection plus the relevant HLA type were discriminated by the cumulative frequency of public TCR beta family members in the study cohort and in an independent roughly 340-donor cohort. The ex vivo response was dominated by HLA-C-restricted CMV-specific TCR beta clonotypes, and the single most frequent clonotype in two of eight donors was supplied by these HLA-C-restricted clonotypes.

Reading the label with the study, this specimen's treatment or condition is: in vitro stimulation with specific CMV peptide epitopes to enrich CMV-specific T cells. V and J lose 3 bases and 6 bases, and a span of 7 bases separates them. Via the germline V gene, CDR1 is SGHVS and CDR2 FNYEAQ. Taken from cysteine to phenylalanine, the CDR3 has 12 residues. The DNA shown is the 36-base CDR3, in frame from base 1. To note about this clonotype: Its antigen is still unknown. Being one base from a much bigger clone, this may be a read error.

TCRdb lists the instrument as Illumina HiSeq 1500. TCRdb passed the public sequencing reads through fastp at Q25 and MiXCR, retaining productive beta sequences. Under each unique CDR3 protein, matching rows form one entry showing the most common genes and DNA. The sample table shows roughly 920,000 distinct CDR3 sequences, and roughly 30% are seen once. Around 15% of the sample is in the top ten clones. The sequencing used cultured CD8+ T cells from PBMCs, collected from culture after CMV antigen stimulation. The clonotype was recovered from a human donor in good health (CMV status not recorded). Some clones in this sample may be carry-over from other donors' samples. The chain was built from TRBV7-6 and TRBJ2-3; the D gene cannot be resolved reliably. CDR3 region: CASSFDSDTQYF. The DNA sequence is given as TGTGCCAGCAGCTTTGATTCGGATACGCAGTATTTT.